This TCR beta chain originates from a study of T cell clonotyping in hematopoietic cell transplantation. Data came from immunoSEQ multiplex PCR; TCRdb stores just in-frame clones and leaves some out. The sample lists 15,000 or so clones; about 61% were seen once. Trimming cost V 3 bases and J 2 bases, with 9 bases left between them. The CDR3 loop spans 13 amino acids. CDR1 is SGHNT and CDR2 is YYREEE in the germline V gene (reference sequence). Sequenced here: PBMCs, sampled 30 days after allogeneic stem cell transplant. The J gene is TRBJ2-7, the V gene TRBV5-4, with D possibly being TRBD1 or TRBD2 (5 bases each). This sequence originates from a male patient in his 50s who had an allogeneic stem cell transplant from an unrelated donor, so T cells may come from the graft donor. Some clones in this sample may be carry-over from other donors' samples. CDR3: CASSSGTAYEQYF. CDR3 in DNA: TGTGCCAGCAGCTCTGGGACGGCCTACGAGCAGTACTTC.